This T cell receptor beta chain was identified during a study of T cell changes during pregnancy in multiple sclerosis. This CDR3 is 14 amino acids long. CDR1 is SGHRS, CDR2 YFSETQ, per germline. V was pared by 6 bases and J by 4 bases, with 9 bases of the junction left unmatched. Here immunoSEQ multiplex PCR was the method, and the copy in TCRdb shows in-frame clones only, minus some. The sample yields 100,000 or so clones, more than 85% seen once. Sequences were derived from peripheral blood, sampled after pregnancy. The TCR sequence derives from a female donor with multiple sclerosis, enrolled in a pregnancy study. The V gene is TRBV5-1, the J gene TRBJ1-2; 7 bases fit TRBD1. The CDR3 protein is CASKLTGEVYGYTF. CDR3 in DNA: TGCGCCAGCAAGCTAACAGGGGAAGTCTATGGCTACACCTTC.